This T cell receptor (beta chain) is drawn from a study of cytomegalovirus exposure and HLA in healthy donors. The germline gives CDR1 SGHRS, CDR2 YFSETQ. The CDR3 spans 15 residues. Trimming pared 5 bases from V and 2 bases from J, leaving 17 bases between. This clone has more than one count but fewer than ten. Both 60 Vbeta primers and 13 Jbeta primers went into the PCR. Profiling relied on immunoSEQ multiplex PCR, and the TCRdb table lists in-frame clones only, not all of them. This table holds 110,000 to 150,000 clones, more than 7.5% found once. Sequencing input: PBMCs. This chain uses TRBV5-1 with TRBJ2-7; D may be TRBD1 (6 bases). The TCR sequence derives from a man aged 45 to 65 in good health and CMV-seronegative. This CDR3 is CASRFSGTPTYEQYF. CDR3 in DNA: TGCGCCAGCAGGTTCTCCGGGACACCTACCTACGAGCAGTACTTC. The whole variable domain, remainder taken from reference TRBV5-1 and TRBJ2-7, is KAGVTQTPRYLIKTRGQQVTLSCSPISGHRSVSWYQQTPGQGLQFLFEYFSETQRNKGNFPGRFSGRQFSNSRSEMNVSTLELGDSALYLCASRFSGTPTYEQYFGPGTRLTVT.